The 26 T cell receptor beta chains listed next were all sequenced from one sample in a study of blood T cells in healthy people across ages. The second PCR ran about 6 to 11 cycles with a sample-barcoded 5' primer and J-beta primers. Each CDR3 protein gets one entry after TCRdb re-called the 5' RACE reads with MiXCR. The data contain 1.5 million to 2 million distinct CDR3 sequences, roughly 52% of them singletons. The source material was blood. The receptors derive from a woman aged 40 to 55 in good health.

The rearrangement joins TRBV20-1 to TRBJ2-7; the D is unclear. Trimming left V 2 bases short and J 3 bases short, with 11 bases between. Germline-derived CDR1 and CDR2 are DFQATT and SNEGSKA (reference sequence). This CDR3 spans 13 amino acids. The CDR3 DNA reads TGCAGTGCTAGATTTGGACGGCTCTACGAGCAGTACTTC. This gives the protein CSARFGRLYEQYF.

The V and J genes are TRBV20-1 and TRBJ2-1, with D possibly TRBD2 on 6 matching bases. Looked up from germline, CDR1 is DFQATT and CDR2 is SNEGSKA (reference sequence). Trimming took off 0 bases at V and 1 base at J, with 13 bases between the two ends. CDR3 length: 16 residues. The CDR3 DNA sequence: TGCAGTGCTAGAGACCCGCAGGCGGGGTCCTACAATGAGCAGTTCTTC. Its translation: CSARDPQAGSYNEQFF.

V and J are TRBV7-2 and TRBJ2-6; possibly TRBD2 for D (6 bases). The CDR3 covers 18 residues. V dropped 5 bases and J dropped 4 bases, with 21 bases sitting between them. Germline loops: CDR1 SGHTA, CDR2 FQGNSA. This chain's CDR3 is CASSPLGRGPLGANVLTF. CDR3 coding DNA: TGTGCCAGCAGCCCTCTAGGGCGGGGCCCCCTGGGGGCCAACGTCCTGACTTTC.

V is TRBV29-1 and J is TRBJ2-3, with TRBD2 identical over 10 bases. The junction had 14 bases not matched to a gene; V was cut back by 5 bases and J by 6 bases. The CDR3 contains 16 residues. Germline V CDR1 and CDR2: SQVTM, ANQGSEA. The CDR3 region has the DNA TGCAGCGTTCCCCTCCAAGCGGGGGGGCCGTTGGATACGCAGTATTTT. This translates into CSVPLQAGGPLDTQYF.

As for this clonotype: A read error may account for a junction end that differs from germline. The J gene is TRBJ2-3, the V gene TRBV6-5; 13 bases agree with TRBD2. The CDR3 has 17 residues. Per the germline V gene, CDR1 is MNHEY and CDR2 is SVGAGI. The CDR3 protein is CANSSLTSGGTTDTQYF. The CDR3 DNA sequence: TGTGCCAACAGTTCCCTGACTAGCGGGGGGACCACAGATACGCAGTATTTT.

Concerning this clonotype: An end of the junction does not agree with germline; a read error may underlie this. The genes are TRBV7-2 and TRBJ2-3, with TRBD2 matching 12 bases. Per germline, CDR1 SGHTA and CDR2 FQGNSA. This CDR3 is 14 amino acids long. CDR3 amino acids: CDSRGLAGWDTQYF. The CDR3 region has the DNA TGTGACAGCAGAGGACTAGCGGGGTGGGATACGCAGTATTTT.

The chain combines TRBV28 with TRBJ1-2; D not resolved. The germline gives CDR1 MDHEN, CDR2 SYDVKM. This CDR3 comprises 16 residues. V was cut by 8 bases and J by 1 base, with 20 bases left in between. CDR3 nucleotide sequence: TGTGCCAGCTCTTCACAGAAGGGCCCGCATAACTATGGCTACACCTTC. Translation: CASSSQKGPHNYGYTF.

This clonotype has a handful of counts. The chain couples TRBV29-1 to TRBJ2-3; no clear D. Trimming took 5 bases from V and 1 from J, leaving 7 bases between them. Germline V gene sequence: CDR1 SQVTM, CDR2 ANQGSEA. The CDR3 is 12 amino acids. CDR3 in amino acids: CSVTGGTDTQYF. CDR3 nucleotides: TGCAGCGTTACCGGTGGCACAGATACGCAGTATTTT.

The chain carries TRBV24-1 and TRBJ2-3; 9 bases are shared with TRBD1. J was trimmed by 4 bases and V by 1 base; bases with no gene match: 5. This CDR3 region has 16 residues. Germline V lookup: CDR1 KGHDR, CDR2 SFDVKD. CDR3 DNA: TGTGCCACCAGTGATTTCACCGGGACAGGGTCAGATACGCAGTATTTT. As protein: CATSDFTGTGSDTQYF.

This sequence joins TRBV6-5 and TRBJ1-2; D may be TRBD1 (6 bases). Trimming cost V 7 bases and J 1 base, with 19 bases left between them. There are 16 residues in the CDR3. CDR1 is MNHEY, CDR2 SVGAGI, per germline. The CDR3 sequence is CASTLSWTALNYGYTF. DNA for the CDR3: TGTGCCAGCACTCTCAGTTGGACAGCTCTTAACTATGGCTACACCTTC.

The CDR3 bases are TGTGCCAGCAGTTTAAGGGGGTCCTGGGGCTACACCTTC. As protein: CASSLRGSWGYTF. V is TRBV27 and J is TRBJ1-2; the D gene is possibly TRBD1 (6 bases). V was trimmed by 2 bases and J by 8 bases, leaving 12 bases between them. Germline V CDR1 and CDR2: MNHEY, SMNVEV (reference sequence). CDR3 length: 13 amino acids.

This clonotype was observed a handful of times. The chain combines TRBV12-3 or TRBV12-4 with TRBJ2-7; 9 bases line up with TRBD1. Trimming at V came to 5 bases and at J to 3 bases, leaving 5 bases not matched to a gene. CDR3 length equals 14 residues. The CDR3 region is CASSVNRGLYEQYF. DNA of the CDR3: TGTGCCAGCAGTGTGAACAGGGGGCTCTACGAGCAGTACTTC.

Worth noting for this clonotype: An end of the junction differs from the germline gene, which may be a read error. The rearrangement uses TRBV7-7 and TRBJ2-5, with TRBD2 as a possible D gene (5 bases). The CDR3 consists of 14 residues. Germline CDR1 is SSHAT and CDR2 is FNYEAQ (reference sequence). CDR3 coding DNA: TGTGCTAGCAGCTTATCGGGGATTATGGAGACCCAGTACTTC. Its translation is CASSLSGIMETQYF.

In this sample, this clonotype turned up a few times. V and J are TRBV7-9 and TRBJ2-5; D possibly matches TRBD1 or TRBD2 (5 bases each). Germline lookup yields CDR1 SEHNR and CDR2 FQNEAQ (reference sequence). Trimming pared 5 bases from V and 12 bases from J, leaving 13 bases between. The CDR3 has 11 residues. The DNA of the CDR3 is TGTGCCAGCAGCGTACCGGGACGAGAGTACTTC. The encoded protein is CASSVPGREYF.

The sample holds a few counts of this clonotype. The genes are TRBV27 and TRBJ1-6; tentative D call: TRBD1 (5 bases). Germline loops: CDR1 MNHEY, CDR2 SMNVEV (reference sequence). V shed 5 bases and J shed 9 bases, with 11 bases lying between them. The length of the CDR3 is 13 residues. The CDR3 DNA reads TGTGCCAGCAGTCTGGGACGGTTTTCACCCCTCCACTTT. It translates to CASSLGRFSPLHF.

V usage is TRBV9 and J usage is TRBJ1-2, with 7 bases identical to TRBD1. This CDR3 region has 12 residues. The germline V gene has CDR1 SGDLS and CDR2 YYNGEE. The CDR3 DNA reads TGTGCTAGCGATGACAGGGTCTATGGCTACACCTTC. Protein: CASDDRVYGYTF.

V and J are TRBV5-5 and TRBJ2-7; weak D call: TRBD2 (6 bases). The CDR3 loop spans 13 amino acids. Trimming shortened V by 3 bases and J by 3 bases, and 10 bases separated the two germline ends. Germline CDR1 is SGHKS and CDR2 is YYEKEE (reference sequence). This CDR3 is CASSWTGLYEQYF. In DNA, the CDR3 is TGTGCCAGCAGCTGGACGGGACTCTACGAGCAGTACTTC.

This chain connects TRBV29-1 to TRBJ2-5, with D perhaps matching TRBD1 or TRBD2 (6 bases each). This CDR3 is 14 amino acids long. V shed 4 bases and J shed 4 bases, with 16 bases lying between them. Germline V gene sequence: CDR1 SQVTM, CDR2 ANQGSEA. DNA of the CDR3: TGCAGCGTTGTACCTCCGGGGGCTGGAGAGACCCAGTACTTC. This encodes CSVVPPGAGETQYF.

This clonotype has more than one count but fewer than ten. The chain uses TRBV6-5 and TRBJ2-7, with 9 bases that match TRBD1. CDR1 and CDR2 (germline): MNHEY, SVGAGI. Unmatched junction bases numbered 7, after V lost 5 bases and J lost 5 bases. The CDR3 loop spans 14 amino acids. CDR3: CASSPGTGFHEQYF. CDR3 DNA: TGTGCCAGCAGTCCCGGGACAGGGTTCCACGAGCAGTACTTC.

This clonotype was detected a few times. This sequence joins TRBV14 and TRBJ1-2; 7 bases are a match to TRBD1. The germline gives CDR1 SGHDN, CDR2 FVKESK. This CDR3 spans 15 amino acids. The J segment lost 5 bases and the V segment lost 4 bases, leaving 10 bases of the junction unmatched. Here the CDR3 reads CASSPTSGGFYGYTF. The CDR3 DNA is TGTGCCAGCAGCCCGACTTCAGGGGGGTTTTATGGCTACACCTTC. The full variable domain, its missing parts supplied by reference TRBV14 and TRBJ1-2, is EAGVTQFPSHSVIEKGQTVTLRCDPISGHDNLYWYRRVMGKEIKFLLHFVKESKQDESGMPNNRFLAERTGGTYSTLKVQPAELEDSGVYFCASSPTSGGFYGYTFGSGTRLTVV.

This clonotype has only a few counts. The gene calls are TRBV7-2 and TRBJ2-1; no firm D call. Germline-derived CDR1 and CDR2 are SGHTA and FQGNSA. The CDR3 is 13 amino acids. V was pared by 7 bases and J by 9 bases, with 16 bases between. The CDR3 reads CASTRYIYFEQFF. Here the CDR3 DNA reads TGTGCCAGCACCAGGTATATCTACTTTGAGCAGTTCTTC.

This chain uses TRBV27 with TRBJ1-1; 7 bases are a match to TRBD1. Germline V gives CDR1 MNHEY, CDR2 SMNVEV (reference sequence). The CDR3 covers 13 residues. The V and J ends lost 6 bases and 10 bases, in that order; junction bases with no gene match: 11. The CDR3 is CASRMVRQGLAFF. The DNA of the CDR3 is TGTGCCAGCAGAATGGTTCGACAGGGTCTAGCTTTCTTT.

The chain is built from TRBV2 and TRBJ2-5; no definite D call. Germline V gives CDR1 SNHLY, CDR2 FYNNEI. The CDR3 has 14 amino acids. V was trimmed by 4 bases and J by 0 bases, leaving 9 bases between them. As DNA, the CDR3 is TGTGCCAGCAGTGCTAGACGTAACCAAGAGACCCAGTACTTC. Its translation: CASSARRNQETQYF.

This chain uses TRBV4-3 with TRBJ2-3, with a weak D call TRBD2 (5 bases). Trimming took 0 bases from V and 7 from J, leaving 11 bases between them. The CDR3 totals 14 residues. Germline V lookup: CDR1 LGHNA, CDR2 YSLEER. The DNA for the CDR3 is TGCGCCAGCAGCCAAGACCGATCGGGGAATACGCAGTATTTT. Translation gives CASSQDRSGNTQYF.

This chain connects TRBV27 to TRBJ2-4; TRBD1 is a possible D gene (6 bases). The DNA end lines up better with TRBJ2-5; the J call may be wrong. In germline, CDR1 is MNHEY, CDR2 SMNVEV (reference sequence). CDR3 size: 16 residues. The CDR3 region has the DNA TGTGCCAGCGGGTATTATTTACAGGGCCACCAAGAGACCCAGTACTTC. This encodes CASGYYLQGHQETQYF.

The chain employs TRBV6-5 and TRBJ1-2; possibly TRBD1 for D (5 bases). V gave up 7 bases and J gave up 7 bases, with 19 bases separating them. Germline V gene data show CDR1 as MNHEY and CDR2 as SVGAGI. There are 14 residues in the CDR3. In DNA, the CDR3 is TGTGCCAGCAACCCACGGGGCAGGGTGGGTGGCTACACCTTC. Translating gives CASNPRGRVGGYTF.